This paragraph covers one T cell receptor (beta chain) sequence. Its antigen is as yet unknown. PCR primers comprised 60 Vbeta and 13 Jbeta primers. The protocol was immunoSEQ multiplex PCR, while the TCRdb copy is restricted to in-frame clones and leaves out a portion. The sample yields fewer than 250,000 clones, 60% to 85% seen once. The source of the sample is a study of cytomegalovirus exposure and HLA in healthy donors. The CDR3 covers 18 residues. With V trimmed by 4 bases and J by 1 base, 9 bases remained unmatched. Germline V gene data show CDR1 as MNHEY and CDR2 as SMNVEV (reference sequence). Study conclusions and caveats: Exclusion as indistinguishable affected some V segments, including TRBV6-2 and TRBV6-3.

The sequenced sample was PBMCs. The sequence derives from a man aged 35 to 55 in good health and CMV-seronegative. The V and J genes are TRBV27 and TRBJ1-3; 11 bases fit TRBD1. The CDR3 loop reads CASSSLLGTGGSGNTIYF. The CDR3 DNA reads TGTGCCAGCAGTTCCTTGCTCGGGACAGGGGGTTCTGGAAACACCATATATTTT.